The TCR beta chain under discussion was sequenced for a study of radiotherapy plus CTLA-4 blockade in lung cancer. About the study: Overall, 15% to 20% of patients showed an objective response, while around 34% attained disease control.

The assay was immunoSEQ multiplex PCR, and TCRdb's table has in-frame clones only and misses some. This repertoire shows about 80,000 clones, 84% found once; its top ten account for 0.79%. Trimming removed 6 bases at V and 3 bases at J, with 11 bases between. CDR1 is SQVTM and CDR2 is ANQGSEA in the germline V gene. The CDR3 sequence is 13 residues long. Whole-study findings and limits: With interferon-beta, early dynamics of blood T cell clones were reported to best predict response. Blood saw expansion of tumor-derived TCR clones after radiotherapy plus ipilimumab.

Lung cancer patients with chemo-refractory metastatic non-small-cell disease were given focal radiation plus CTLA-4 blockade with ipilimumab. About this clone: Its antigen is not identified.

Sequenced here: peripheral blood, sampled from a patient treated with radiotherapy plus ipilimumab. The source is a human donor with non-small cell lung cancer who had stable disease on radiotherapy plus ipilimumab. The chain couples TRBV29-1 to TRBJ2-2; D unclear. The chain's CDR3 is CSVDTAYTGELFF. The CDR3 region has the DNA TGCAGCGTGGATACAGCCTACACCGGGGAGCTGTTTTTT.